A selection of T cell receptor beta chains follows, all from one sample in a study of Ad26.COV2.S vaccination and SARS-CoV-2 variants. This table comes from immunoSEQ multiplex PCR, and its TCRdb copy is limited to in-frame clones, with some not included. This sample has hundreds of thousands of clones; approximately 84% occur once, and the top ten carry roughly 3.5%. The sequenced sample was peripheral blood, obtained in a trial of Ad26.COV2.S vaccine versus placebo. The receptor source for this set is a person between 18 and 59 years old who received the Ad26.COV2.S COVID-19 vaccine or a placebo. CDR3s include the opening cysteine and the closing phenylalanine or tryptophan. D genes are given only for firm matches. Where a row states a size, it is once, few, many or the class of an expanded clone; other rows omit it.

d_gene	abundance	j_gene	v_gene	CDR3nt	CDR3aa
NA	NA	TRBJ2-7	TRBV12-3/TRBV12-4	TGTGCCAGCAGGTCCAGGGACGAGCAGTACTTC	CASRSRDEQYF
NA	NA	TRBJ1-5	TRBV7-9	TGTGCCAGCAGCCCGCCGGGAGTGGCCAATCAGCCCCAGCATTTT	CASSPPGVANQPQHF
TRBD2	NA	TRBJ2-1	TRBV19	TGTGCCAGTAGTCGGGGGGGAAGCCTCGGTGTTGAGCAGTTCTTC	CASSRGGSLGVEQFF
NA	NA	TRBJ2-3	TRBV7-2	TGTGCCAGCAGCATCCGGATCACAGATACGCAGTATTTT	CASSIRITDTQYF
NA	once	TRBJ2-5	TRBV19	TGTGCCAGTAGTAAGGGGCTGCAAGAGACCCAGTACTTC	CASSKGLQETQYF
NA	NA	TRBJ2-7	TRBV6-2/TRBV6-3	TGTGCCAGCAGTTACTCTGGGGGCTCCTACGAGCAGTACTTC	CASSYSGGSYEQYF
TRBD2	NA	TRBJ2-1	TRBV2	TGTGCCAGCAGTGCCTTACTAGCGGGAGGGCCCCATGAGCAGTTCTTC	CASSALLAGGPHEQFF
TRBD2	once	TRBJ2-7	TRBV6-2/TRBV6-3	TGTGCCAGCAGTCGTCCCGGGACTAGCGGCTCCTACGAGCAGTACTTC	CASSRPGTSGSYEQYF
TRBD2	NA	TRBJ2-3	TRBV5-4	TGTGCCAGCAGCCCGCGGGGGGGCGTCGATACGCAGTATTTT	CASSPRGGVDTQYF
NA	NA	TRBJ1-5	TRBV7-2	TGTGCCAGCAGCTTGAGACAGGCGAGCAATCAGCCCCAGCATTTT	CASSLRQASNQPQHF
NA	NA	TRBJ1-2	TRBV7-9	TGTGCCAGCAGCTTAGATGGTGGCTACACCTTC	CASSLDGGYTF
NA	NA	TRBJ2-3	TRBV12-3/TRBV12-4	TGTGCCAGCGGGCTAATCACAGATACGCAGTATTTT	CASGLITDTQYF
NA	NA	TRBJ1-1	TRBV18	TGTGCCAGCCTCATGGACACTGAAGCTTTCTTT	CASLMDTEAFF
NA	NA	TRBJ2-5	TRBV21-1	TGTGCCAGCAGCAAAGTTGACTTTGGGACTAGCGGGAGGGAGACCCAGTACTTC	CASSKVDFGTSGRETQYF
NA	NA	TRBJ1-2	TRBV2	TGTGCCCACTCGGGGGGGACGACCTATGGCTACACCTTC	CAHSGGTTYGYTF
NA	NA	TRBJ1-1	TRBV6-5	TGTGCCAGCAGTTTCGGGACGGACGGTAGCACTGAAGCTTTCTTT	CASSFGTDGSTEAFF
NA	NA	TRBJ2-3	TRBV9	TGTGCCAGCAGCGTAGGGGTATACACAGATACGCAGTATTTT	CASSVGVYTDTQYF
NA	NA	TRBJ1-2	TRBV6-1	TGTGCCAGCAGTGAGTCTCAGGGGAACCCCTTC	CASSESQGNPF
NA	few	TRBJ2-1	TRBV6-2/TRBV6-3	TGTGCCAGCAGTTACTCGAACGCAGAGCCGCCGAATGAGCAGTTCTTC	CASSYSNAEPPNEQFF
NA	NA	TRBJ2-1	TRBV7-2	TGTGCCAGCAGCTTGCGAGACGGTAGAAATGAGCAGTTCTTC	CASSLRDGRNEQFF
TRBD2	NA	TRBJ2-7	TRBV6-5	TGTGCCAGCACCACGGGACTAGGAGGCTACGAGCAGTACTTC	CASTTGLGGYEQYF
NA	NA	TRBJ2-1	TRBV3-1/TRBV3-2	TGTGCCAGCAGCCAAGATTTTTTTCCTACGAATGAGCAGTTCTTC	CASSQDFFPTNEQFF
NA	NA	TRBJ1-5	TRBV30	TGTGCCTGGAGTGTCAGGGACAATCAGCCCCAGCATTTT	CAWSVRDNQPQHF
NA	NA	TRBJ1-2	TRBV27	TGTGCCAGTAAACAGGGTTCTTCGCCTTATGGCTACACCTTC	CASKQGSSPYGYTF
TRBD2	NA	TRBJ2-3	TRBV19	TGTGCCAGCAAAACTAGCGGAGCCTCCCCAGATACGCAGTATTTT	CASKTSGASPDTQYF